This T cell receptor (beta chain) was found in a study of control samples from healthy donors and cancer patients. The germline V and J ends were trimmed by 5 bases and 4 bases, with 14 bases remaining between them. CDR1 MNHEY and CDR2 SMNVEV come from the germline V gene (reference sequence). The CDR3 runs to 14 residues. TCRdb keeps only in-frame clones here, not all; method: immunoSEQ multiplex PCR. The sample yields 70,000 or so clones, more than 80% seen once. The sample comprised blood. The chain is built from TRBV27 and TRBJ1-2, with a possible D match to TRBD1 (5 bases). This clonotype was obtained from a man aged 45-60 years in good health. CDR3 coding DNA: TGTGCCAGCAGTGAAGGGGCGCGGGTCTATGGCTACACCTTC. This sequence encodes CASSEGARVYGYTF.